One and the same sample provided the 20 T cell receptor beta chains below, sequenced in a study of blood T cells in healthy people across ages. A sample-barcoded 5' primer and a J-beta primer mix were used in a second PCR of roughly 6 to 11 cycles. TCRdb analysed the 5' RACE reads with MiXCR anew, one entry per CDR3 protein. The sample carries about 670,000 distinct CDR3 sequences, around two fifths recorded once. Specimen: blood. These receptors were obtained from a man older than 75 in good health.

The rearrangement links TRBV9 to TRBJ2-3; TRBD2 matches at 8 bases. The CDR3 totals 15 residues. The V segment lost 0 bases and the J segment 2 bases; nucleotides outside the gene matches: 2. Germline CDR1 is SGDLS and CDR2 is YYNGEE. The CDR3 spells CASSVELAATDTQYF. DNA for the CDR3: TGTGCCAGCAGCGTAGAACTAGCGGCCACAGATACGCAGTATTTT.

This clonotype was counted many times. The genes are TRBV27 and TRBJ2-3; D perhaps matches TRBD2 (6 bases). V shed 5 bases and J shed 4 bases, with 13 bases lying between them. CDR1 is MNHEY and CDR2 is SMNVEV in the germline V gene (reference sequence). This CDR3 is 14 amino acids long. CDR3 nucleotide sequence: TGTGCCAGCAGTCCCCAGTCGGGGGCAGATACGCAGTATTTT. Protein: CASSPQSGADTQYF.

J is TRBJ1-2 and V is TRBV20-1, with D perhaps TRBD1 (6 bases). The CDR3 spans 15 residues. V lost 0 bases and J 2 bases, leaving 13 bases between the germline ends. Germline values: CDR1 DFQATT, CDR2 SNEGSKA (reference sequence). The CDR3 DNA is TGCAGTGCTAGAGAAACAGGGCGAATGAACTATGGCTACACCTTC. This gives the protein CSARETGRMNYGYTF.

This chain uses TRBV27 with TRBJ2-4; perhaps TRBD2 as D (6 bases). V gave up 5 bases and J gave up 0 bases, with 20 bases separating them. CDR1 and CDR2 from the germline V gene are MNHEY and SMNVEV (reference sequence). This CDR3 is built from 18 residues. CDR3 sequence: CASSPLWVSGIAKNIQYF. The CDR3 nucleotides are TGTGCCAGCAGTCCACTGTGGGTTAGCGGTATAGCCAAAAACATTCAGTACTTC.

This clonotype was seen repeatedly, ten times or more. This sequence joins TRBV20-1 and TRBJ2-3; 7 positions match TRBD2. Germline values: CDR1 DFQATT, CDR2 SNEGSKA (reference sequence). Germline trimming cut 0 bases from V and 0 bases from J; bases unmatched to any gene: 12. The CDR3 is 18 amino acids. The CDR3 DNA is TGCAGTGCTAGAGATTCCCCGTGGCTAGCGGATAGCACAGATACGCAGTATTTT. It specifies CSARDSPWLADSTDTQYF.

V and J are TRBV20-1 and TRBJ2-3, with 12 bases matching TRBD2. CDR1 and CDR2 (germline): DFQATT, SNEGSKA (reference sequence). J gave up 4 bases and V 3 bases, and 14 bases lay outside the gene matches. There are 18 residues in the CDR3. CDR3 nucleotide sequence: TGCAGTGCTAGCAACGCCCTAGCGGGAGGGCCGTGGCCAGATACGCAGTATTTT. Translated, it gives CSASNALAGGPWPDTQYF.

This clonotype was seen a few times. Its ends do not fully match the called genes, so a read error is possible. Here the CDR3 DNA reads TGCGCCAGCATCACGGACAGGGCTACCTACGAGCAGTACTTC. Its protein product is CASITDRATYEQYF. The genes are TRBV6-1 and TRBJ2-7, with TRBD1 matching over 8 bases. Germline CDR1 is MNHNS and CDR2 is SASEGT. The CDR3 runs to 14 residues.

This clonotype was counted a few times. The chain recombines TRBV5-5 with TRBJ2-4; D ambiguous. Trimming pared 2 bases from V and 1 base from J, leaving 7 bases between. CDR3 length equals 14 residues. CDR1 is SGHKS and CDR2 is YYEKEE in the germline V gene (reference sequence). The CDR3 nucleotides read TGTGCCAGCAGCTTTGGCAGGGCCAAAAACATTCAGTACTTC. Amino acid sequence: CASSFGRAKNIQYF.

CDR3 DNA sequence: TGCGCCAGCAGCTGGCCCCCGGGCCGAGCGGTCTCCAATGAGCAGTTCTTC. Translating gives CASSWPPGRAVSNEQFF. The genes are TRBV5-1 and TRBJ2-1; D is perhaps TRBD2 (5 bases). CDR1 and CDR2 from the germline V gene are SGHRS and YFSETQ. The CDR3 extends over 17 amino acids. Deletions cut 3 bases from V and 6 bases from J, with 22 bases between.

V usage is TRBV6-1 and J usage is TRBJ1-4; D may be TRBD1 (5 bases). V lost 4 bases to trimming and J lost 8 bases, with 14 bases between them. CDR1 MNHNS and CDR2 SASEGT come from the germline V gene. The CDR3 extends over 14 amino acids. The CDR3 loop is CASSGGGVVEKLFF. In DNA, the CDR3 is TGTGCCAGCAGTGGGGGAGGGGTCGTCGAAAAACTGTTTTTT.

This clonotype was recorded a few times. V and J are TRBV29-1 and TRBJ2-1; 9 bases align to TRBD2. The CDR3 is made up of 12 amino acids. The trim removed 3 bases at V and 8 bases at J, leaving 2 bases unmatched. Germline V gene lookup returns CDR1 SQVTM and CDR2 ANQGSEA. The CDR3 sequence is CSVDSSGDEQFF. CDR3 DNA: TGCAGCGTTGATTCTAGCGGGGATGAGCAGTTCTTC.

The chain links TRBV20-1 to TRBJ2-5, with 7 positions matching TRBD1. V shed 6 bases and J 11 bases; nucleotides not matched to a gene: 15. Germline values: CDR1 DFQATT, CDR2 SNEGSKA (reference sequence). This CDR3 has 13 amino acids. The chain's CDR3 is CSAPTGANYEQYF. CDR3 sequence (DNA): TGCAGTGCGCCAACAGGGGCGAACTATGAGCAGTACTTC.

This clonotype was counted at least ten times. This rearrangement joins TRBV7-2 to TRBJ2-5; D possibly uses TRBD1 or TRBD2 (5 bases each). The length of the CDR3 is 16 residues. Germline V gene data show CDR1 as SGHTA and CDR2 as FQGNSA. V was trimmed by 4 bases and J by 2 bases, leaving 17 bases between them. CDR3: CASSYQPGRGQETQYF. The DNA of the CDR3 is TGTGCCAGCAGCTACCAACCGGGACGGGGACAAGAGACCCAGTACTTC.

The table lists this clonotype with a few counts. This chain joins TRBV20-1 and TRBJ2-1; D unclear. The V and J ends lost 0 bases and 0 bases respectively, with 12 bases between them. CDR1 and CDR2 from the germline V gene are DFQATT and SNEGSKA (reference sequence). This CDR3 has 16 residues. CDR3 coding DNA: TGCAGTGCTAGAGAGAGCCGCTTGAGCTCCTACAATGAGCAGTTCTTC. Encoded protein: CSARESRLSSYNEQFF.

CDR3 loop: CASSQEGGRTDTQYF. Written as DNA, the CDR3 is TGTGCCAGCAGCCAAGAGGGCGGTAGAACAGATACGCAGTATTTT. The V and J genes are TRBV3-1 and TRBJ2-3; the D is unclear. CDR3 length equals 15 residues. V shed 0 bases and J shed 3 bases, with 10 bases lying between them. Germline-derived CDR1 and CDR2 are LGHDT and YNNKEL (reference sequence).

The rearrangement joins TRBV15 to TRBJ2-7; D is unclear. The CDR3 is 12 residues long. V lost 3 bases, J lost 6 bases, and 9 bases lay in between. Looked up from germline, CDR1 is LNHNV and CDR2 is YYDKDF (reference sequence). This CDR3 is CATSSSNGEQYF. As DNA, the CDR3 is TGTGCCACCAGCAGTAGTAATGGCGAGCAGTACTTC.

Only a few counts were recorded for this clonotype. Just one base apart from a much larger clone, this may be a read error. The J gene is TRBJ2-1, the V gene TRBV7-2; no definite D call. CDR3 length equals 15 residues. The V and J ends lost 1 base and 13 bases respectively, with 20 bases between them. Germline values: CDR1 SGHTA, CDR2 FQGNSA. CDR3 sequence reads: CASSLGEMVQETQFF. The CDR3 nucleotides read TGTGCCAGCAGCTTAGGGGAAATGGTCCAAGAGACCCAGTTCTTC. Using reference TRBV7-2 and TRBJ2-1 for the parts outside the CDR3, the full variable domain is GAGVSQSPSNKVTEKGKDVELRCDPISGHTALYWYRQSLGQGLEFLIYFQGNSAPDKSGLPSDRFSAERTGGSVSTLTIQRTQQEDSAVYLCASSLGEMVQETQFFGPGTRLTVL.

This clonotype was seen a handful of times. This rearrangement joins TRBV15 to TRBJ2-3; TRBD2 aligns across 7 bases. This CDR3 spans 18 amino acids. The V gene end was trimmed by 0 bases and the J gene end by 3 bases; junction bases not matched to a gene: 12. In germline, CDR1 is LNHNV, CDR2 YYDKDF (reference sequence). CDR3 sequence reads: CATSRDLGTAGRTDTQYF. DNA for the CDR3: TGTGCCACCAGCAGAGATCTCGGCACAGCGGGAAGAACAGATACGCAGTATTTT.

This clonotype was seen more than once but under ten times. The chain combines TRBV4-2 with TRBJ2-3; the D gene is possibly TRBD2 (5 bases). This CDR3 has 17 residues. V lost 4 bases and J lost 2, with 19 bases in between. Germline V gene lookup returns CDR1 LGHNA and CDR2 YNFKEQ. In DNA, the CDR3 is TGTGCCAGCAGCCGGGCTTCCGGACGGGGATCCACAGATACGCAGTATTTT. This encodes CASSRASGRGSTDTQYF.

The chain uses TRBV6-1 and TRBJ2-5; D perhaps matches TRBD2 (7 bases). Germline V gene sequence: CDR1 MNHNS, CDR2 SASEGT. This CDR3 contains 16 residues. Trimming took 7 bases from V and 2 from J, leaving 20 bases between them. CDR3 in DNA: TGTGCCAGCAACAAAGGGGGGGGAGGATATCAAGAGACCCAGTACTTC. Amino acid sequence: CASNKGGGGYQETQYF.